This T cell receptor (beta chain) is from a study of T cell responses to AZD1222 COVID-19 vaccine. Notes on the study in general: Spike-specific TCR breadth and depth grew following two AZD1222 doses.

Trimming at V came to 1 base and at J to 6 bases, leaving 1 base not matched to a gene. Germline V gene lookup returns CDR1 LGHDT and CDR2 YNNKEL (reference sequence). This CDR3 has 15 amino acids. About this clone itself: Its antigen is not identified.

Second doses were pooled across both intervals (about 4 or about 12 weeks). Here immunoSEQ multiplex PCR was the method, and the copy in TCRdb shows in-frame clones only, minus some. The table lists about 94,000 clones, roughly 90% of them singletons. This chain uses TRBV3-1 (or the pseudogene TRBV3-2) with TRBJ1-6; TRBD1 agrees at 9 bases. This clonotype was obtained from an adult who received the AZD1222 COVID-19 vaccine. The source material was peripheral blood, sampled 28 days after the second AZD1222 dose. CDR3 nucleotides: TGTGCCAGCAGCCAAGTGGGACAGGGTAATTCACCCCTCCACTTT. It codes for CASSQVGQGNSPLHF.